The sequence of this T cell receptor (beta chain) was determined in a study of Tregs in tolerant kidney transplant recipients. Profiling relied on immunoSEQ multiplex PCR, and the TCRdb table lists in-frame clones only, not all of them. The sample holds nearly 95,000 clones; roughly 93% are singletons and the top ten take 0.46%. V lost 6 bases to trimming and J lost 5 bases, with 14 bases between them. The CDR3 runs 15 residues. Germline CDR1 reads MNHNS; CDR2 reads SASEGT. The TCR sequence derives from a human donor who received a combined kidney and bone marrow transplant. The sample in question was CD4+ T cells from blood, obtained before the transplant. The rearrangement joins TRBV6-1 to TRBJ1-6; no definite D call. The CDR3 region is CASRPSAGNNSPLHF. The DNA for the CDR3 is TGTGCCAGCAGGCCCTCGGCAGGCAATAATTCACCCCTCCACTTT.